This record concerns one T cell receptor (beta chain) sequence. What it binds is not known. The entry originates in a study of CXCR3-negative and CXCR3-positive naive CD8 T cells. Study background: TRB reads totalled about 140 million, about 1.5 +/- 0.3 million per library. Study observations and caveats: Greater hydrophobicity was found in TRB CDR3s of CXCR3-positive naive cells than of CXCR3-negative naive cells. Memory cells showed distinct TRBV-TRBJ patterns, while the two naive subsets matched.

Germline CDR1 MGHRA, CDR2 YSYEKL. This CDR3 region has 15 residues. Libraries of TRB cDNA were made by 5' RACE and carried UMIs. TCRdb reworked the 5' RACE reads into one entry per CDR3 protein, no DNA. The sample includes approximately 140,000 distinct CDR3 sequences. CD45RO-CCR7+CD27+CD95- cells counted as naive CD8+ T cells. The TCR originated in a human donor in good health. Some clones in this sample may be carry-over from other donors' samples. The source material was naive CXCR3+ CD8+ T cells from blood. Documented subset: CD45RO-CCR7+CD27+CD95- naive CD8+ T cells expressing CXCR3 (TNR3+). The chain joins TRBV4-1 to TRBJ2-7; the TRBD1 assignment by TCRdb is unverifiable without DNA. This CDR3 is CASSQEGDREYEQYF.